One sample yielded the 31 T cell receptor beta chains listed below, sequenced in a study of cytomegalovirus exposure and HLA in healthy donors. The PCR made use of 60 Vbeta and 13 Jbeta primers. Here immunoSEQ multiplex PCR was the method, and the copy in TCRdb shows in-frame clones only, minus some. Found here are tens of thousands of clones; the top ten clones hold 2% to 2.5%. The sequencing sample was made of PBMCs. The receptors derive from a female donor in good health and CMV-seronegative.

The chain links TRBV6-1 to TRBJ1-5; D gene ambiguous. Germline CDR1 MNHNS, CDR2 SASEGT. V gave up 7 bases and J gave up 4 bases, with 5 bases separating them. CDR3 length: 11 residues. The CDR3 sequence: CASKLNQPQHF. CDR3 nucleotide sequence: TGTGCCAGCAAGCTAAATCAGCCCCAGCATTTT.

The DNA of the CDR3 is TGTGCCAGCAGCTCATACATCAGGACAACTAATGAAAAACTGTTTTTT. Protein: CASSSYIRTTNEKLFF. The rearrangement joins TRBV13 to TRBJ1-4; D is unclear. Per the germline V gene, CDR1 is PRHDT and CDR2 is FYEKMQ (reference sequence). Trimming stripped 4 bases from V and 0 bases from J, with 12 bases between. This CDR3 spans 16 amino acids.

J is TRBJ1-2 and V is TRBV7-9, with 9 bases aligning to TRBD1. Germline V gene sequence: CDR1 SEHNR, CDR2 FQNEAQ (reference sequence). Trimming at V came to 5 bases and at J to 2 bases, leaving 6 bases not matched to a gene. The CDR3 extends over 15 amino acids. This CDR3 reads CASSDGTGWNYGYTF. CDR3 nucleotides: TGTGCCAGCAGCGATGGGACAGGGTGGAACTATGGCTACACCTTC.

The chain employs TRBV5-6 and TRBJ2-1; 16 bases agree with TRBD2. V shed 4 bases, J shed 5 bases, and the junction held 9 bases outside the gene matches. The CDR3 is made up of 18 amino acids. The germline gives CDR1 SGHDT, CDR2 YYEEEE. CDR3 sequence reads: CASSRPGLAGGADNEQFF. In DNA, the CDR3 is TGTGCCAGCAGCAGACCGGGACTAGCGGGGGGGGCCGACAATGAGCAGTTCTTC.

The chain recombines TRBV2 with TRBJ2-7; TRBD2 agrees at 10 bases. J lost 3 bases, V lost 6 bases, and 8 bases had no gene match. There are 15 residues in the CDR3. From germline, CDR1 is SNHLY and CDR2 FYNNEI. The CDR3 here is CASSDPSGSFYEQYF. DNA for the CDR3: TGTGCCAGCAGCGACCCTAGCGGGAGTTTCTACGAGCAGTACTTC.

The chain uses TRBV7-9 and TRBJ1-1; tentative D call: TRBD1 (5 bases). V was trimmed by 8 bases and J by 0 bases, leaving 19 bases between them. The germline gives CDR1 SEHNR, CDR2 FQNEAQ (reference sequence). This CDR3 is 16 amino acids long. CDR3 sequence: CASLGGGANMNTEAFF. The CDR3, as DNA: TGTGCCAGCCTCGGGGGGGGAGCCAACATGAACACTGAAGCTTTCTTT.

The rearrangement links TRBV5-1 to TRBJ2-3, with TRBD2 identical over 10 bases. The CDR3 length is 16 residues. V was pared by 2 bases and J by 4 bases, with 7 bases of the junction left unmatched. Germline CDR1 is SGHRS and CDR2 is YFSETQ. Here the CDR3 DNA reads TGCGCCAGCAGCTTTTCCAGCGGGAGGGTGGCAGATACGCAGTATTTT. Its translation: CASSFSSGRVADTQYF.

The chain combines TRBV20-1 with TRBJ1-2; D may be TRBD1 (5 bases). The CDR3 spans 11 residues. Germline V lookup: CDR1 DFQATT, CDR2 SNEGSKA (reference sequence). V gave up 3 bases and J gave up 7 bases, with 9 bases separating them. The CDR3 sequence is CSARNTGGYTF. CDR3 coding DNA: TGCAGTGCTAGGAACACAGGTGGCTACACCTTC.

The V call is TRBV30, the J call TRBJ1-2; D gene unclear. This CDR3 has 11 amino acids. With 8 bases removed from V and 5 bases from J, the gap between germline ends came to 12 bases. Germline values: CDR1 GTSNPN, CDR2 SVGIG (reference sequence). The CDR3 coding sequence is TGTGCCCTCTGGACGGGGTATGGCTACACCTTC. Translation: CALWTGYGYTF.

This chain connects TRBV5-1 to TRBJ2-1; D call uncertain. Trimming shortened V by 0 bases and J by 7 bases, and 8 bases separated the two germline ends. The CDR3 spans 13 residues. Germline CDR1 is SGHRS and CDR2 is YFSETQ. CDR3 coding DNA: TGCGCCAGCAGCTTGGGCAGGTTGAATGAGCAGTTCTTC. Translating it yields CASSLGRLNEQFF.

The chain is built from TRBV5-5 and TRBJ1-6; D unresolved. Per the germline V gene, CDR1 is SGHKS and CDR2 is YYEKEE (reference sequence). The CDR3 loop spans 16 amino acids. V lost 0 bases to trimming and J lost 0 bases, with 7 bases between them. The CDR3 protein is CASSLDGSSYNSPLHF. The CDR3 DNA sequence: TGTGCCAGCAGCTTGGATGGGAGCTCCTATAATTCACCCCTCCACTTT.

The chain couples TRBV7-9 to TRBJ1-1; the D gene is possibly TRBD1 (6 bases). Trimming removed 4 bases at V and 0 bases at J, with 6 bases between. This CDR3 has 13 amino acids. Germline V CDR1 and CDR2: SEHNR, FQNEAQ (reference sequence). For the CDR3, the DNA is TGTGCCAGCAGCTCAGGGGTGAACACTGAAGCTTTCTTT. Translating gives CASSSGVNTEAFF. Together with reference TRBV7-9 and TRBJ1-1, the CDR3 gives the full variable domain: DTGVSQNPRHKITKRGQNVTFRCDPISEHNRLYWYRQTLGQGPEFLTYFQNEAQLEKSRLLSDRFSAERPKGSFSTLEIQRTEQGDSAMYLCASSSGVNTEAFFGQGTRLTVV.

The V and J genes are TRBV29-1 and TRBJ1-2; 10 bases match TRBD1. The CDR3 length is 12 residues. Germline V gene sequence: CDR1 SQVTM, CDR2 ANQGSEA. J gave up 8 bases and V 6 bases, and 6 bases lay outside the gene matches. The CDR3: CSVDDRGLGYTF. The CDR3 region has the DNA TGCAGCGTGGATGACAGGGGGCTAGGCTACACCTTC.

V and J are TRBV30 and TRBJ1-2, with a possible D match to TRBD1 (5 bases). Germline assignment: CDR1 GTSNPN and CDR2 SVGIG (reference sequence). Trimming left V 2 bases short and J 8 bases short, with 18 bases between. The CDR3 is 14 amino acids. The CDR3 sequence is CAWSRRTRGKGYTF. The CDR3 region has the DNA TGTGCCTGGAGTAGACGGACACGCGGGAAGGGCTACACCTTC.

The rearrangement joins TRBV4-1 to TRBJ1-4; D gene uncertain. Germline CDR1 reads MGHRA; CDR2 reads YSYEKL. Trimming cost V 0 bases and J 7 bases, with 9 bases left between them. This CDR3 is built from 14 residues. Written as DNA, the CDR3 is TGCGCCAGCAGCCAAGAAGACCGGGGTGAAAAACTGTTTTTT. Its translation is CASSQEDRGEKLFF.

The chain combines TRBV30 with TRBJ2-1, with D perhaps TRBD2 (6 bases). The CDR3 totals 20 residues. Germline-derived CDR1 and CDR2 are GTSNPN and SVGIG (reference sequence). V was cut by 4 bases and J by 7 bases, with 35 bases left in between. The CDR3 spells CAWTSLSGVTPTGSGNEQFF. CDR3 coding DNA: TGTGCCTGGACCTCGTTGAGTGGAGTGACTCCCACCGGGAGTGGGAATGAGCAGTTCTTC.

This chain links TRBV5-5 with TRBJ2-7; the D gene is possibly TRBD1 (6 bases). This CDR3 has 14 amino acids. Looked up from germline, CDR1 is SGHKS and CDR2 is YYEKEE (reference sequence). Trimming removed 4 bases at V and 1 base at J, with 12 bases between. The CDR3 region has the DNA TGTGCCAGCAGCCGCCTAGGACAGTCCTACGAGCAGTACTTC. As protein: CASSRLGQSYEQYF. The full variable domain, with the rest looked up from reference TRBV5-5 and TRBJ2-7, is DAGVTQSPTHLIKTRGQQVTLRCSPISGHKSVSWYQQVLGQGPQFIFQYYEKEERGRGNFPDRFSARQFPNYSSELNVNALLLGDSALYLCASSRLGQSYEQYFGPGTRLTVT.

V and J are TRBV6-5 and TRBJ1-1, with 11 bases that match TRBD1. CDR3 length: 14 amino acids. Trimming cost V 6 bases and J 4 bases; bases outside gene matches: 4. Germline assignment: CDR1 MNHEY and CDR2 SVGAGI. DNA for the CDR3: TGTGCCAGCAGCTCGGGGACAGGGGGCACTGAAGCTTTCTTT. This gives the protein CASSSGTGGTEAFF.

This chain joins TRBV29-1 and TRBJ1-3; D is ambiguous. This CDR3 spans 11 amino acids. V was cut by 0 bases and J by 8 bases, with 5 bases left in between. Germline-derived CDR1 and CDR2 are SQVTM and ANQGSEA. CDR3 sequence: CSVEEGDTIYF. The CDR3 DNA reads as TGCAGCGTTGAAGAGGGAGACACCATATATTTT.

This chain connects TRBV19 to TRBJ1-5; D is unresolved. The CDR3 totals 14 residues. Trimming pared 5 bases from V and 3 bases from J, leaving 11 bases between. Germline V gene lookup returns CDR1 LNHDA and CDR2 SQIVND (reference sequence). In DNA, the CDR3 is TGTGCCAGTAGTCACGACGGAGTCAATCAGCCCCAGCATTTT. Amino acids: CASSHDGVNQPQHF.

This chain joins TRBV6-6 and TRBJ1-3; D ambiguous. Germline assignment: CDR1 MNHNY and CDR2 SVGAGI (reference sequence). This CDR3 region has 15 residues. V lost 2 bases and J 4 bases, leaving 12 bases between the germline ends. CDR3 DNA: TGTGCCAGCAGTTACGGGAGAAGAGAGGGAAACACCATATATTTT. Translation gives CASSYGRREGNTIYF.

This chain links TRBV5-1 with TRBJ2-6; D gene ambiguous. V was clipped by 0 bases and J by 1 base, with 5 bases between them. This CDR3 comprises 15 residues. Germline V gives CDR1 SGHRS, CDR2 YFSETQ. The CDR3 bases are TGCGCCAGCAGCTTGGCCCCGTCTGGGGCCAACGTCCTGACTTTC. Translation gives CASSLAPSGANVLTF.

The chain employs TRBV5-1 and TRBJ2-3; 7 positions agree with TRBD1. The CDR3 is 15 residues long. CDR1 and CDR2 (germline): SGHRS, YFSETQ. With V trimmed by 5 bases and J by 2 bases, 8 bases remained unmatched. CDR3 loop: CASSRRTGDTDTQYF. The CDR3 DNA sequence: TGCGCCAGCAGTCGTCGGACAGGCGACACAGATACGCAGTATTTT.

The J gene is TRBJ1-1, the V gene TRBV18, with D unclear. Germline CDR1 KGHSH, CDR2 LQKENI. V was shortened by 0 bases and J by 0 bases, with 8 bases between the two germline ends. This CDR3 is 15 amino acids long. The CDR3 region is CASSPPETVNTEAFF. In DNA, the CDR3 is TGTGCCAGCTCACCACCGGAGACGGTGAACACTGAAGCTTTCTTT.

J is TRBJ2-6 and V is TRBV5-6; D is possibly TRBD1 (6 bases). The germline V gene has CDR1 SGHDT and CDR2 YYEEEE. This CDR3 is built from 17 residues. V was cut by 4 bases and J by 1 base, with 15 bases left in between. The CDR3 loop is CASSPGTRESGANVLTF. The DNA of the CDR3 is TGTGCCAGCAGCCCCGGGACAAGGGAATCTGGGGCCAACGTCCTGACTTTC.

The V call is TRBV4-1, the J call TRBJ1-6; no firm D call. Germline CDR1 is MGHRA and CDR2 is YSYEKL. This CDR3 contains 12 residues. V lost 1 base and J 12 bases, leaving 7 bases between the germline ends. The CDR3 DNA follows: TGCGCCAGCAGCCAAGCGGAGGGACCCCTCCACTTT. It yields the protein CASSQAEGPLHF.

The chain links TRBV4-1 to TRBJ1-4, with D hard to call. Germline V gene sequence: CDR1 MGHRA, CDR2 YSYEKL. With 1 base removed from V and 2 bases from J, the gap between germline ends came to 11 bases. The CDR3 length is 16 residues. The CDR3, as DNA: TGCGCCAGCAGCCAAGTGTCGGCCAGGACTAATGAAAAACTGTTTTTT. Residues: CASSQVSARTNEKLFF.

The CDR3 spells CATSRVGTGDQPQHF. The CDR3 DNA is TGTGCCACCAGCAGAGTCGGGACTGGGGATCAGCCCCAGCATTTT. V usage is TRBV15 and J usage is TRBJ1-5; TRBD1 is a possible D gene (5 bases). The germline V gene encodes CDR1 LNHNV and CDR2 YYDKDF (reference sequence). V was pared by 1 base and J by 5 bases, with 12 bases between. The CDR3 contains 15 residues.

This chain links TRBV6-5 with TRBJ1-1; D is perhaps TRBD1 (6 bases). The V end was cut by 6 bases, the J end by 7 bases, with 21 bases between. This CDR3 has 15 amino acids. Germline CDR1 and CDR2: MNHEY and SVGAGI. In DNA, the CDR3 is TGTGCCAGCAGCCGCTATCCCCAGGGGCCCTTTGAAGCTTTCTTT. Amino acids: CASSRYPQGPFEAFF.

The chain combines TRBV19 with TRBJ1-1; 8 nucleotides align to TRBD1. Germline V CDR1 and CDR2: LNHDA, SQIVND (reference sequence). The CDR3 covers 13 residues. V gave up 7 bases and J gave up 4 bases; unmatched junction bases: 5. This CDR3 is CASTQGAGTEAFF. Here the CDR3 DNA reads TGTGCCAGTACTCAGGGGGCTGGCACTGAAGCTTTCTTT.

V usage is TRBV30 and J usage is TRBJ1-1, with D perhaps matching TRBD1 (5 bases). V gave up 1 base and J gave up 3 bases, with 9 bases separating them. CDR1 is GTSNPN, CDR2 SVGIG, per germline (reference sequence). The CDR3 consists of 13 residues. Written as DNA, the CDR3 is TGTGCCTGGAGTGACAGGCTCCACACTGAAGCTTTCTTT. Translation: CAWSDRLHTEAFF. Supplemented by reference TRBV30 and TRBJ1-1, the full variable domain reads SQTIHQWPATLVQPVGSPLSLECTVEGTSNPNLYWYRQAAGRGLQLLFYSVGIGQISSEVPQNLSASRPQDRQFILSSKKLLLSDSGFYLCAWSDRLHTEAFFGQGTRLTVV.